The 14 T cell receptor beta chains below come from one sample, sequenced in a study of T cell repertoires in cytomegalovirus infection. Their recognized antigens are unknown. TCRdb redid the calling of the reads with MiXCR, one entry per CDR3 protein. The sample shows 80,000 or so distinct CDR3 sequences, 20% to 30% of them seen only once. The material sequenced was CD8+ T cells from cultured PBMCs, taken from culture after CMV antigen stimulation. These TCRs come from a human donor in good health (CMV status not recorded). Some clones in this sample may be carry-over from other donors' samples.

At least ten counts were recorded for this clonotype. The CDR3 loop is CASRQEPNSPLHF. In DNA form, the CDR3 reads TGTGCCTCAAGACAGGAACCTAATTCACCCCTCCACTTT. The V and J genes are TRBV7-2 and TRBJ1-6; possibly TRBD1 for D (6 bases). The CDR3 length is 13 residues. CDR1 is SGHTA, CDR2 FQGNSA, per germline. V was clipped by 11 bases and J by 6 bases, with 14 bases between them. Complete variable domain (other parts from reference TRBV7-2 and TRBJ1-6): GAGVSQSPSNKVTEKGKDVELRCDPISGHTALYWYRQSLGQGLEFLIYFQGNSAPDKSGLPSDRFSAERTGGSVSTLTIQRTQQEDSAVYLCASRQEPNSPLHFGNGTRLTVT.

The chain employs TRBV4-1 and TRBJ1-2; TRBD1 might be the D (6 bases). The ends were cut back, 0 bases at V and 0 bases at J, with 11 bases in the middle. CDR3 size: 16 residues. Germline lookup yields CDR1 MGHRA and CDR2 YSYEKL. The CDR3 bases are TGCGCCAGCAGCCAAGAGTGGGGGGCGCCTAACTATGGCTACACCTTC. This sequence encodes CASSQEWGAPNYGYTF.

The chain is built from TRBV19 and TRBJ2-1, with D possibly being TRBD1 (6 bases). Trimming cost V 0 bases and J 4 bases, with 10 bases left between them. Per the germline V gene, CDR1 is LNHDA and CDR2 is SQIVND (reference sequence). This CDR3 is built from 15 residues. In nucleotides, the CDR3 is TGTGCCAGTAGTATAGAAGGGGGTTTTTACAATGAGCAGTTCTTC. Its translation is CASSIEGGFYNEQFF.

V gene TRBV20-1 combines with J gene TRBJ1-1; D unclear. This CDR3 comprises 12 residues. Trimming pared 6 bases from V and 1 base from J, leaving 9 bases between. Germline V gives CDR1 DFQATT, CDR2 SNEGSKA (reference sequence). CDR3 region: CSAFKGNTEAFF. The CDR3 DNA reads as TGCAGTGCCTTTAAGGGGAACACTGAAGCTTTCTTT.

This clonotype was counted ten times or more. The genes are TRBV2 and TRBJ1-5; no definite D call. V was shortened by 6 bases and J by 4 bases, with 10 bases between the two germline ends. Germline V gene data show CDR1 as SNHLY and CDR2 as FYNNEI. This CDR3 is built from 13 residues. The CDR3 loop reads CASRGLDNQPQHF. CDR3 DNA sequence: TGTGCCAGCAGAGGACTGGATAATCAGCCCCAGCATTTT.

This clonotype was counted a few times. The J gene is TRBJ2-1, the V gene TRBV4-3; TRBD2 agrees at 11 bases. The ends lost 3 bases at V and 8 bases at J; junction bases unmatched: 9. The CDR3 consists of 16 residues. Germline loops: CDR1 LGHNA, CDR2 YSLEER. CDR3 DNA: TGCGCCAGCAGCCACCCTTTAGCGGGAGGGGGGGATGAGCAGTTCTTC. It yields the protein CASSHPLAGGGDEQFF.

In its sample, this clonotype was seen a few times. The V call is TRBV4-3, the J call TRBJ1-1; tentatively, D is TRBD1 (6 bases). The V end was cut by 0 bases, the J end by 7 bases, with 12 bases between. CDR1 LGHNA and CDR2 YSLEER come from the germline V gene. This CDR3 has 14 residues. CDR3 sequence reads: CASSQDRRGFEAFF. CDR3 in DNA: TGCGCCAGCAGCCAAGATCGCAGGGGCTTTGAAGCTTTCTTT.

This chain joins TRBV2 and TRBJ2-3; 8 nucleotides align to TRBD1. The V segment lost 9 bases and the J segment 2 bases; nucleotides outside the gene matches: 13. The CDR3 is 16 amino acids. Germline V gene lookup returns CDR1 SNHLY and CDR2 FYNNEI. CDR3 DNA: TGTGCCAGTGCGGACAGGGAGGTAATTTCCACAGATACGCAGTATTTT. This sequence encodes CASADREVISTDTQYF. The full variable domain, with the rest looked up from reference TRBV2 and TRBJ2-3, is EPEVTQTPSHQVTQMGQEVILRCVPISNHLYFYWYRQILGQKVEFLVSFYNNEISEKSEIFDDQFSVERPDGSNFTLKIRSTKLEDSAMYFCASADREVISTDTQYFGPGTRLTVL.

In the case of this clonotype: Being one base from a much bigger clone, this may be a read error. This chain joins TRBV4-1 and TRBJ2-2; tentatively, D is TRBD1 (5 bases). Germline-derived CDR1 and CDR2 are MGHRA and YSYEKL. CDR3 length: 16 amino acids. The CDR3 DNA reads TGCACCAGCAGCCAAGATCGACAGTCGAACACCGGGGAGCTGTTTTTT. It is translated as CTSSQDRQSNTGELFF.

Many counts were recorded for this clonotype. This chain connects TRBV29-1 to TRBJ1-2, with 7 bases fitting TRBD1. With V trimmed by 7 bases and J by 3 bases, 11 bases remained unmatched. Germline V gene sequence: CDR1 SQVTM, CDR2 ANQGSEA. The CDR3 runs to 14 residues. CDR3 DNA sequence: TGCAGCGCGTTTGGAGGGGGCGCAGACTATGGCTACACCTTC. Amino acid sequence: CSAFGGGADYGYTF.

Only a few counts were recorded for this clonotype. The chain joins TRBV29-1 to TRBJ1-6; a possible D gene is TRBD1 (6 bases). The germline V gene has CDR1 SQVTM and CDR2 ANQGSEA. V was cut by 6 bases and J by 9 bases, with 18 bases left in between. This CDR3 spans 14 amino acids. CDR3 protein: CSVEGEERGSPLHF. The CDR3 nucleotides read TGCAGCGTGGAGGGGGAGGAACGAGGTTCACCCCTCCACTTT.

The rearrangement uses TRBV12-3 or TRBV12-4 and TRBJ2-2; 7 bases match TRBD1. The CDR3 sequence is 17 residues long. V lost 5 bases and J lost 2; bases outside the gene matches: 11. The CDR3 spells CASSPWAGTENTGELFF. CDR3 bases: TGTGCCAGCAGTCCTTGGGCCGGGACAGAAAACACCGGGGAGCTGTTTTTT.

This clonotype came up many times. The chain carries TRBV7-2 and TRBJ2-3; D may be TRBD2 (5 bases). This CDR3 has 17 residues. Germline CDR1 reads SGHTA; CDR2 reads FQGNSA. The ends were cut back, 2 bases at V and 0 bases at J, with 15 bases in the middle. As DNA, the CDR3 is TGTGCCAGCAGCTTAACAACCGCCGGACTTAGCACAGATACGCAGTATTTT. The encoded protein is CASSLTTAGLSTDTQYF.

In its sample, this clonotype was seen many times. V and J are TRBV5-4 and TRBJ1-2; 8 nucleotides agree with TRBD1. CDR1 SGHNT and CDR2 YYREEE come from the germline V gene (reference sequence). V lost 4 bases, J lost 6 bases, and 5 bases stayed unmatched. The CDR3 has 13 residues. As DNA, the CDR3 is TGTGCCAGCAGCCAACCGGGACAGGATGGCTACACCTTC. This translates into CASSQPGQDGYTF.